The 2 T cell receptor beta chains below were found in one sample sequenced in a study of blood T cell repertoires in COVID-19. Produced via immunoSEQ multiplex PCR; TCRdb's table is partial and in-frame only. The table lists 470,000 or so clones, approximately 83% of them singletons, with 3.2% in the top ten. The sample was peripheral blood. The receptors originated from a human donor in a cohort sampled during active COVID-19.

The chain combines TRBV30 with TRBJ2-1; D remains ambiguous. The germline V gene encodes CDR1 GTSNPN and CDR2 SVGIG (reference sequence). The CDR3 runs to 16 residues. V was pared by 0 bases and J by 0 bases, with 12 bases between. The CDR3 loop is CAWSVPLVSSYNEQFF. The DNA for the CDR3 is TGTGCCTGGAGTGTGCCTCTAGTGAGCTCCTACAATGAGCAGTTCTTC.

This chain joins TRBV6-2 or TRBV6-3 and TRBJ2-5, with 8 positions matching TRBD2. The junction had 10 bases not matched to a gene; V was cut back by 6 bases and J by 7 bases. This CDR3 has 14 residues. CDR1 is MNHEY and CDR2 is SVGEGT in the germline V gene. The chain's CDR3 is CASRPSAGAGTQYF. In DNA form, the CDR3 reads TGTGCCAGCAGACCTTCAGCGGGAGCGGGGACCCAGTACTTC.